The clone carrying this T cell receptor (beta chain) was seen just once. Its antigen remains unidentified. This sample is part of a study of T cell responses to AZD1222 COVID-19 vaccine. The assay was immunoSEQ multiplex PCR, and TCRdb's table has in-frame clones only and misses some. The sample carries 140,000 or so clones, around 90% recorded once. Study-level findings and limits: Just 5 to 7 AZD1222 recipients were seropositive at baseline. Vaccine-related CD4 TCRs covered spike, predominating at 160-218 and 743-854. The donor cohort was predominantly white British with a female majority, and clonal diversity may have been underestimated.

The CDR3 is 11 residues long. Trimming cost V 7 bases and J 6 bases, with 8 bases left between them. Germline CDR1 and CDR2: SNHLY and FYNNEI. The sample here was peripheral blood, taken 28 days after the second dose of the MenACWY control vaccine. This clonotype was obtained from an adult who received the MenACWY meningococcal vaccine as a control. The rearrangement links TRBV2 to TRBJ2-3; no firm D call. The CDR3 DNA sequence: TGTGCCAGCATGGGATGGGATACGCAGTATTTT. Its translation is CASMGWDTQYF.